Given below is one TCR beta chain in context. Its antigen is not known. Sample treatment: roughly 11-day PBMC culture with coronavirus spike peptide pools or control peptides (ViraFEST assay). At the Johns Hopkins FTIC core, DNA taken from cultured CD4+ T cells was sequenced by way of the Oncomine TCR Beta short-read assay. Investigators isolated genomic DNA from cultured CD4+ T cells. TCRdb passed the PCR reads through MiXCR, listing each CDR3 protein once. This sample has about 15,000 distinct CDR3 sequences, with nearly 80% found just once. The CDR3 is 15 residues long. J lost 13 bases, V lost 5 bases, and 13 bases had no gene match. The data belong to a study of vaccination and CD4 T cells after COVID-19. Whole-study context: It was a median around 100 days after diagnosis, with a range of 35 to 161, that post-COVID samples were drawn. Spike peptides, overlapping and drawn from SARS-CoV-2, HCoV-NL63, HCoV-OC43 and HCoV-229E, were used to stimulate cells.

General observations from the study: Convalescent patients had 304 of 307 vaccine-specific clones showing spike mono-reactivity.

This rearrangement joins TRBV12-3 or TRBV12-4 to TRBJ1-6; 8 nucleotides line up with TRBD1. Sequencing used CD4+ T cells from blood, cultured in vitro, obtained after SARS-CoV-2 vaccination. The origin of this receptor is a human donor who received a COVID-19 vaccine. CDR3 nucleotide sequence: TGTGCCAGCAGTCTCAGCCGCGACAGGGGTCTTCCCCTCCACTTT. Translated: CASSLSRDRGLPLHF.